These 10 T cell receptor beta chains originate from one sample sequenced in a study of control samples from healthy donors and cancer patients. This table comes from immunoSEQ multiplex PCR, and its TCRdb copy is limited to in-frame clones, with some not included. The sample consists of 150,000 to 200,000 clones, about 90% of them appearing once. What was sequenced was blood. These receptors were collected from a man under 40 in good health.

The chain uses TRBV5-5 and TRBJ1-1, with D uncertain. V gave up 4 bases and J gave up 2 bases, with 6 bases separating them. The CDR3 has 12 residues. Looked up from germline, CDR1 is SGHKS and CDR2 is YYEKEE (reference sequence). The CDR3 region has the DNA TGTGCCAGCAGCCAGGATAACACTGAAGCTTTCTTT. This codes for CASSQDNTEAFF.

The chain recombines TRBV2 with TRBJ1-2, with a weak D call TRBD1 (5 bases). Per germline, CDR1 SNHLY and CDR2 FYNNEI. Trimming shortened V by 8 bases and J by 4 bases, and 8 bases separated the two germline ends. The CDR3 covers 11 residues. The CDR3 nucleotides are TGTGCCAGCGGGGGGGTCTATGGCTACACCTTC. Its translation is CASGGVYGYTF.

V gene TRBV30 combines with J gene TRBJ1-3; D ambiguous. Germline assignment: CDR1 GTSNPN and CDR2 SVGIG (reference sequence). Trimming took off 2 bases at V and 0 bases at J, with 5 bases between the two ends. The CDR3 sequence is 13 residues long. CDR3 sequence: CAWSQISGNTIYF. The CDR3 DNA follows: TGTGCCTGGAGTCAGATCTCTGGAAACACCATATATTTT.

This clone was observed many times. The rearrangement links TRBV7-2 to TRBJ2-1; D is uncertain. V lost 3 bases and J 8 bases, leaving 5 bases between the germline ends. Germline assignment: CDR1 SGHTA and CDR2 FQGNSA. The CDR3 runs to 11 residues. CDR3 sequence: CASSFGDEQFF. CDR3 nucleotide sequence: TGTGCCAGCAGCTTTGGCGATGAGCAGTTCTTC.

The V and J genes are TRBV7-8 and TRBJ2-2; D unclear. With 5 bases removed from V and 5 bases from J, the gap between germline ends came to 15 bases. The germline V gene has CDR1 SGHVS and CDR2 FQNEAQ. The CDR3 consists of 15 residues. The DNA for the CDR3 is TGTGCCAGCAGCGTCCTCTCCTGGCGAACCGGGGAGCTGTTTTTT. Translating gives CASSVLSWRTGELFF.

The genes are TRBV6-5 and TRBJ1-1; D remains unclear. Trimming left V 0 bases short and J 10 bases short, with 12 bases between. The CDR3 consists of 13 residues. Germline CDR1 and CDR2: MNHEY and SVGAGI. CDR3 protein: CASSYSSPVGAFF. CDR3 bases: TGTGCCAGCAGTTACTCGAGTCCTGTCGGAGCTTTCTTT.

CDR3 loop: CASSQVGGATSPLHF. Here the CDR3 DNA reads TGTGCCAGCAGCCAAGTGGGGGGCGCTACTTCACCCCTCCACTTT. The V and J genes are TRBV3-1 (or the pseudogene TRBV3-2) and TRBJ1-6; D is perhaps TRBD1 (6 bases). V dropped 1 base and J dropped 9 bases, with 13 bases sitting between them. The CDR3 consists of 15 residues. The germline CDR1 and CDR2 sequences are LGHDT and YNNKEL (reference sequence).

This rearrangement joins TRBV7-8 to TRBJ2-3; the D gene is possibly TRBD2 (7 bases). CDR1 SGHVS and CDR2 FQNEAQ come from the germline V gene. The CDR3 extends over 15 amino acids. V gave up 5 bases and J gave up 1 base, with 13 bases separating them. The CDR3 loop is CASSLGGRGTDTQYF. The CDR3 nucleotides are TGTGCCAGCAGCCTGGGGGGGCGGGGCACAGATACGCAGTATTTT.

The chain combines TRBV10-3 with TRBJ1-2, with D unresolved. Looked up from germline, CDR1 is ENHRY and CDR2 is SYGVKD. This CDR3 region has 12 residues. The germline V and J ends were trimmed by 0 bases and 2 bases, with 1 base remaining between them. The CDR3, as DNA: TGTGCCATCAGTGAGTCGAACTATGGCTACACCTTC. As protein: CAISESNYGYTF.

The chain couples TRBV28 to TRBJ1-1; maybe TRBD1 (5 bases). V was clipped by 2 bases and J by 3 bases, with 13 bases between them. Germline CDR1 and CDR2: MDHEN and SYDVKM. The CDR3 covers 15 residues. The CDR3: CASSLGAGLDTEAFF. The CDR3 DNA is TGTGCCAGCAGTTTAGGCGCAGGGCTCGACACTGAAGCTTTCTTT.